Below, 15 T cell receptor beta chains from the same sample are listed, as sequenced in a study of T-cell memory formation after mild COVID-19. TCRdb reanalysed the 5' RACE reads using MiXCR and keeps one entry per CDR3 protein. The data hold about 110,000 distinct CDR3 sequences, with approximately 15% observed a single time. The sample consisted of PBMCs or a T cell subset sorted from them (not recorded which). The receptors were sampled from an adult woman who had mild COVID-19 (a few samples of this study predate the infection). Cell type and time point are not known.

V is TRBV29-1 and J is TRBJ2-7; D possibly corresponds to TRBD2 (6 bases). Germline values: CDR1 SQVTM, CDR2 ANQGSEA. The germline V and J ends were trimmed by 7 bases and 0 bases, with 13 bases remaining between them. The length of the CDR3 is 13 residues. CDR3 loop: CSAVGGNSYEQYF. CDR3 coding DNA: TGCAGCGCCGTCGGGGGAAACTCCTACGAGCAGTACTTC.

There are a few counts of this clonotype. V is TRBV29-1 and J is TRBJ2-3, with D maybe TRBD1 (5 bases). The CDR3 is 10 residues long. Germline CDR1 reads SQVTM; CDR2 reads ANQGSEA. V dropped 7 bases and J dropped 7 bases, with 9 bases sitting between them. The CDR3 sequence: CSATVYTQYF. CDR3 bases: TGCAGCGCGACAGTTTATACGCAGTATTTT.

This rearrangement joins TRBV24-1 to TRBJ1-2; D is unresolved. Trimming pared 6 bases from V and 0 bases from J, leaving 19 bases between. The CDR3 sequence is 17 residues long. Germline-derived CDR1 and CDR2 are KGHDR and SFDVKD. The CDR3 region has the DNA TGTGCCACCAGTCATATCGGTTACACCCCACCTAACTATGGCTACACCTTC. This gives the protein CATSHIGYTPPNYGYTF.

In its sample, this clonotype was seen a few times. The chain recombines TRBV5-4 with TRBJ1-1, with D unresolved. From germline, CDR1 is SGHNT and CDR2 YYREEE (reference sequence). V was trimmed by 4 bases and J by 1 base, leaving 8 bases between them. This CDR3 is built from 13 residues. The CDR3 loop is CASSVISNTEAFF. CDR3 DNA: TGTGCCAGCAGCGTCATATCGAACACTGAAGCTTTCTTT.

This clonotype occurred many times. V and J are TRBV20-1 and TRBJ2-5; D possibly corresponds to TRBD2 (6 bases). V gave up 0 bases and J gave up 1 base, with 12 bases separating them. This CDR3 spans 15 amino acids. Germline V lookup: CDR1 DFQATT, CDR2 SNEGSKA (reference sequence). The CDR3 reads CSARDLERVQETQYF. Here the CDR3 DNA reads TGCAGTGCTAGAGACCTAGAGCGGGTCCAAGAGACCCAGTACTTC.

The chain combines TRBV7-3 with TRBJ2-5, with D possibly TRBD1 on 7 matching bases. This CDR3 is built from 15 residues. The V and J ends lost 5 bases and 5 bases respectively, with 18 bases between them. In germline, CDR1 is SGHTA, CDR2 FQGTGA. The CDR3 DNA follows: TGTGCCAGCAGCCCAGGGGGGTCAGTATCGGAGACCCAGTACTTC. This translates into CASSPGGSVSETQYF.

In its sample, this clonotype was seen a few times. V is TRBV20-1 and J is TRBJ2-7; tentatively, D is TRBD1 or TRBD2 (5 bases each). CDR3 length equals 13 residues. V lost 8 bases, J lost 6 bases, and 20 bases lay in between. The germline gives CDR1 DFQATT, CDR2 SNEGSKA (reference sequence). The CDR3 protein is CSSRDLLSGEQYF. CDR3 nucleotides: TGCAGTTCACGGGACCTCCTATCGGGCGAGCAGTACTTC.

This chain uses TRBV6-5 with TRBJ2-2; tentative D call: TRBD1 (6 bases). Trimming took 8 bases from V and 1 from J, leaving 14 bases between them. Germline CDR1 reads MNHEY; CDR2 reads SVGAGI. The CDR3 extends over 15 amino acids. The CDR3 coding sequence is TGTGCCAGCTCACGGGACACGGAGAACACCGGGGAGCTGTTTTTT. This translates into CASSRDTENTGELFF.

This clonotype was counted at least ten times. The V call is TRBV7-3, the J call TRBJ2-1; perhaps TRBD2 as D (5 bases). Trimming left V 5 bases short and J 1 base short, with 12 bases between. There are 15 residues in the CDR3. Germline CDR1 and CDR2: SGHTA and FQGTGA. The CDR3 region is CASSLAPTSYNEQFF. The CDR3 coding sequence is TGTGCCAGCAGCCTAGCTCCAACGTCCTACAATGAGCAGTTCTTC.

The chain recombines TRBV18 with TRBJ2-7; 10 nucleotides agree with TRBD2. Germline trimming cut 3 bases from V and 3 bases from J; bases unmatched to any gene: 2. This CDR3 contains 14 residues. CDR1 and CDR2 from the germline V gene are KGHSH and LQKENI. As DNA, the CDR3 is TGTGCCAGCTCACCGACTAGCGGGTACTACGAGCAGTACTTC. This translates into CASSPTSGYYEQYF.

V is TRBV24-1 and J is TRBJ2-2, with D maybe TRBD2 (5 bases). Between the trimmed V and J ends, which lost 5 bases and 4 bases, there was a span of 13 bases. This CDR3 region has 15 residues. Germline V CDR1 and CDR2: KGHDR, SFDVKD. The CDR3 loop reads CATSAPGVLTGELFF. The DNA of the CDR3 is TGTGCCACCAGTGCCCCCGGGGTTCTCACCGGGGAGCTGTTTTTT.

The table lists this clonotype with many counts. The chain has TRBV4-3 and TRBJ2-1; tentative D call: TRBD2 (6 bases). Trimming removed 0 bases at V and 5 bases at J, with 14 bases between. The CDR3 sequence is 16 residues long. Germline V gene data show CDR1 as LGHNA and CDR2 as YSLEER. The CDR3 DNA sequence: TGCGCCAGCAGCCAAGATACGGCTTGGGGGGACAATGAGCAGTTCTTC. This translates into CASSQDTAWGDNEQFF.

V and J are TRBV13 and TRBJ2-2, with D perhaps TRBD1 (6 bases). This CDR3 region has 15 residues. Trimming left V 5 bases short and J 1 base short, with 11 bases between. The germline V gene has CDR1 PRHDT and CDR2 FYEKMQ (reference sequence). DNA for the CDR3: TGTGCCAGCAGCGTCCGGACAGAGAACACCGGGGAGCTGTTTTTT. Protein: CASSVRTENTGELFF.

V is TRBV5-8 and J is TRBJ1-5; D is undetermined. V was cut by 1 base and J by 5 bases, with 10 bases left in between. This CDR3 spans 14 amino acids. Germline V lookup: CDR1 SGHTS, CDR2 YDEGEE. The CDR3 DNA follows: TGTGCCAGCAGCTTGTTAGGGATCCATCAGCCCCAGCATTTT. Its protein is CASSLLGIHQPQHF. The whole variable domain, filled in from reference TRBV5-8 and TRBJ1-5, reads EAGVTQSPTHLIKTRGQQATLRCSPISGHTSVYWYQQALGLGLQFLLWYDEGEERNRGNFPPRFSGRQFPNYSSELNVNALELEDSALYLCASSLLGIHQPQHFGDGTRLSIL.

This chain joins TRBV12-3 or TRBV12-4 and TRBJ2-7, with a weak D call TRBD2 (5 bases). The CDR3 runs to 13 residues. Trimming removed 3 bases at V and 2 bases at J, with 8 bases between. CDR3 DNA: TGTGCCAGCAGTTTCGGGGTTACCTACGAGCAGTACTTC. It translates to CASSFGVTYEQYF.